Included here is one TCR beta chain sequence, with context. Its antigen is unknown. This sample is part of a study of PD-1 blockade in classical Hodgkin lymphoma. Overall study findings and caveats: Possibly reflecting disease activity or prior therapy, repertoire differences have causes that remain undefined. At baseline, newly diagnosed patients reportedly showed less TCR diversity than healthy donors.

This sample's time point: cycle 4 day 1 (C4D1), after about 6 weeks of nivolumab. Every patient was affected by relapse after autologous stem cell transplantation, while exposure to brentuximab vedotin was not uniform. It was by magnetic negative selection that CD8+ T cells were isolated from thawed PBMCs. This table comes from immunoSEQ multiplex PCR, and its TCRdb copy is limited to in-frame clones, with some not included. This table has some 8,000 clones, roughly 80% appearing once. Germline assignment: CDR1 LGHNA and CDR2 YNFKEQ. Unmatched junction bases numbered 10, after V lost 5 bases and J lost 6 bases. The length of the CDR3 is 14 residues.

The gene calls are TRBV4-2 and TRBJ2-7; 7 nucleotides line up with TRBD1. The sequences come from CD8+ T cells from blood, collected before the fourth cycle of nivolumab. The origin of this receptor is a human donor with classical Hodgkin lymphoma. The CDR3 protein is CASSAGQAPSEQYF. The CDR3 DNA reads TGTGCCAGCAGCGCAGGACAGGCACCTTCCGAGCAGTACTTC.